This entry describes one TCR beta chain. Antigen: not known. The sample belongs to a study of T-cell memory formation after mild COVID-19. Across the study: There were largely donor-specific TCR clusters. Overall study findings and caveats: CD4+ contracting clones lay mainly in CM and EM, CD8+ ones in EMRA.

TCRdb reanalysed the 5' RACE reads using MiXCR and keeps one entry per CDR3 protein. The sample contains about 88,000 distinct CDR3 sequences, around 27% of which appear only once. Germline CDR1 reads SEHNR; CDR2 reads FQNEAQ (reference sequence). Trimming stripped 5 bases from V and 0 bases from J, with 10 bases between. CDR3 size: 14 residues. The gene calls are TRBV7-9 and TRBJ1-2, with D tentatively TRBD1 (6 bases). The sequenced sample was PBMCs or a T cell subset sorted from them (not recorded which). The receptor comes from a man aged 18 to 29 who had mild COVID-19 (a few samples of this study predate the infection). Cell type and time point are not known. This CDR3 reads CASSRGQTNYGYTF. The CDR3 region has the DNA TGTGCCAGCAGCCGGGGGCAAACTAACTATGGCTACACCTTC. The full variable domain, in which reference TRBV7-9 and TRBJ1-2 provide the parts outside the CDR3, is DTGVSQNPRHKITKRGQNVTFRCDPISEHNRLYWYRQTLGQGPEFLTYFQNEAQLEKSRLLSDRFSAERPKGSFSTLEIQRTEQGDSAMYLCASSRGQTNYGYTFGSGTRLTVV.